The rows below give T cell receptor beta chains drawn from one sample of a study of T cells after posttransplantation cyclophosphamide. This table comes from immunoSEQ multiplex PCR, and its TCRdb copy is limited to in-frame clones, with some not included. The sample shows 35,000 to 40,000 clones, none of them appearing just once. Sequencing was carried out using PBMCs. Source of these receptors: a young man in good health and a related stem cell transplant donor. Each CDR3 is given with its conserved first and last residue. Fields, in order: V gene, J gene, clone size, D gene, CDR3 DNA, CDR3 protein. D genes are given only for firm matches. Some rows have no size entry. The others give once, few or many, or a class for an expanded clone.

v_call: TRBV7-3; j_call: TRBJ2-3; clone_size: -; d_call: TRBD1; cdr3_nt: TGTGCCAGCAGCTTATACAGGGGAAGCACAGATACGCAGTATTTT; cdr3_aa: CASSLYRGSTDTQYF
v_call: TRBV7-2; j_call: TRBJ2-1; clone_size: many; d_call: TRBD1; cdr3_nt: TGTGCCAGCAGCTTAGTGGTCCGGGACACGTACAGGGGTGAGCAGTTCTTC; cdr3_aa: CASSLVVRDTYRGEQFF
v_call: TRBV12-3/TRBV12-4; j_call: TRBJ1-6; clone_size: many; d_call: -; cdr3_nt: TGTGCCAGCAGTCCCCGGCCAAGGGGTAATTCACCCCTCCACTTT; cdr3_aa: CASSPRPRGNSPLHF
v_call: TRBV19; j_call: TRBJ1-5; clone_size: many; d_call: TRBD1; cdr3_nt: TGTGCCACCTCAGACAGGGGAGGATACGTTCAGCCCCAGCATTTT; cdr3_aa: CATSDRGGYVQPQHF
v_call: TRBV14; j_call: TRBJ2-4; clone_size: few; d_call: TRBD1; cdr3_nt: TGTGCCAGCAGCCAAGGGACAGGGCCACTAGGGGCCAAAAACATTCAGTACTTC; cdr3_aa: CASSQGTGPLGAKNIQYF
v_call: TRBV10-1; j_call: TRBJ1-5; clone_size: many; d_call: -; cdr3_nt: TGCGCCAGCAGACCTACCGGGACTGCAGGAAAACCCCAGCATTTT; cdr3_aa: CASRPTGTAGKPQHF
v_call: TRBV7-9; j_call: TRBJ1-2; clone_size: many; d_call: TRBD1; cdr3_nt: TGTGCCAGCAGCCCATCCCCACAGGGGGCTGATGGCTACACCTTC; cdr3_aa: CASSPSPQGADGYTF
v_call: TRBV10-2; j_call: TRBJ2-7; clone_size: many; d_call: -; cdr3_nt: TGCGCCAGCAGCCCCGACAGTTTCTACGAGCAGTACTTC; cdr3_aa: CASSPDSFYEQYF
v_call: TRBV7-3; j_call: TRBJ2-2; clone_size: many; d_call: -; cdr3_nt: TGTGCCAGCAGCCCCCCAGTCCCCGGGGAGCTGTTTTTT; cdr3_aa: CASSPPVPGELFF
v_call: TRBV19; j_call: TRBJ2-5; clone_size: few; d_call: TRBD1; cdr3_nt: TGTGCCAGTAGTGTGGGACAGGGGGCAGAGACCCAGTACTTC; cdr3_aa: CASSVGQGAETQYF
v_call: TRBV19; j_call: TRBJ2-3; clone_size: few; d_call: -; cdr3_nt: TGTGCCAGTAGTATGAAGAACAGGCTCACAGATACGCAGTATTTT; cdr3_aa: CASSMKNRLTDTQYF
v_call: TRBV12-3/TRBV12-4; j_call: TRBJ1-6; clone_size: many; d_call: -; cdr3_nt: TGTGCCAGCAGTTTGCAGGGCGGCAATTCACCCCTCCACTTT; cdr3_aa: CASSLQGGNSPLHF
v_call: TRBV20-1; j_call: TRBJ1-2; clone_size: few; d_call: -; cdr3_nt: TGCAGTGCTCCCTCCAGAGGGGGCTACACCTTC; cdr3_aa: CSAPSRGGYTF
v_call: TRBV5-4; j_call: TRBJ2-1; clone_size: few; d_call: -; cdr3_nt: TGTGCCAGCAGCTTGGCGCTAGTAGACGAGCAGTTCTTC; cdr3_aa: CASSLALVDEQFF
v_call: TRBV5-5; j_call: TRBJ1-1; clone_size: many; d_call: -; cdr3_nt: TGTGCCAGCAGCTTGCAGGGGAACACTGAAGCTTTCTTT; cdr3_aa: CASSLQGNTEAFF
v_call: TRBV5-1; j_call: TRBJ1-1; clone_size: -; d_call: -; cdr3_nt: TGCGCCAGCAGCCCACCTTTAACAGGCGAAGCCGGGAACACTGAAGCTTTCTTT; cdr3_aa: CASSPPLTGEAGNTEAFF
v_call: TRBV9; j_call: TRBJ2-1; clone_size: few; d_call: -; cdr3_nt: TGTGCCAGCAGTTTGATGGAGGGGATGAATGAGCAGTTCTTC; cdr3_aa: CASSLMEGMNEQFF
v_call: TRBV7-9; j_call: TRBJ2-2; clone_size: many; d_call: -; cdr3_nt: TGTGCCAGCAGCTTAGCCCAGACGAACACCGGGGAGCTGTTTTTT; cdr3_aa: CASSLAQTNTGELFF
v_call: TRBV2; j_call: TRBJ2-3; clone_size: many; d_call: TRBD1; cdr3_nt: TGTGCCAGCAGTGAGGGACAGGGGACGTATTTT; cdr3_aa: CASSEGQGTYF
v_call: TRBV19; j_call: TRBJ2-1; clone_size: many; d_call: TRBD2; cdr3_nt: TGTGCCAGTAGTCGTAAAGGGACTAGCGGGAGATACAATGAGCAGTTCTTC; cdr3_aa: CASSRKGTSGRYNEQFF
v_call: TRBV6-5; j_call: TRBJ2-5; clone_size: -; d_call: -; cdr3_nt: TGTGCCAGCAGTTTTCCCGGGTTGGAGACCCAGTACTTC; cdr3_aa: CASSFPGLETQYF
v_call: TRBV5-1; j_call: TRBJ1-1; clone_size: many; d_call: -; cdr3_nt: TGCGCCAGCAGCTTGTGGGGCACCACTGAAGCTTTCTTT; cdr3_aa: CASSLWGTTEAFF
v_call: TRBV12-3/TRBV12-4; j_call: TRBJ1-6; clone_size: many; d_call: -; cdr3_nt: TGTGCCAGCAGTTTACCTCGGTCACCCCTCCACTTT; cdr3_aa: CASSLPRSPLHF
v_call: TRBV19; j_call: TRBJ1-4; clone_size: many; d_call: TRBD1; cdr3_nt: TGTGCCAGTAGTGCCCAAGGGACAGGGCGTAATGAAAAACTGTTTTTT; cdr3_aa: CASSAQGTGRNEKLFF
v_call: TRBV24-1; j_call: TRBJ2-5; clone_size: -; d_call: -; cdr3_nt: TGTGCCACCAGTGATTTGAACAGGGCCCAAGAGACCCAGTACTTC; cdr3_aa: CATSDLNRAQETQYF
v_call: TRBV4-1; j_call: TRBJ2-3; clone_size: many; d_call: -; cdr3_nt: TGCGCCAGCAGCCACAACACAGATACGCAGTATTTT; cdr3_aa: CASSHNTDTQYF
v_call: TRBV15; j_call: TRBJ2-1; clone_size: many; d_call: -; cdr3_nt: TGTGCCACCAGCAGAGATATGTCGGGGTACAATGAGCAGTTCTTC; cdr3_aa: CATSRDMSGYNEQFF
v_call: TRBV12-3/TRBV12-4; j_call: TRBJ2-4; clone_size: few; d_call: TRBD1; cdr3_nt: TGTGCCAGCAGTTTAGTAGGGATTGTGGGGACAGGGAAAGGGCCAGCCAAAAACATTCAGTACTTC; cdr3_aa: CASSLVGIVGTGKGPAKNIQYF
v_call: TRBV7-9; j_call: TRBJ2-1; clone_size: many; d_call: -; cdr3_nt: TGTGCCAGCAGCTTAGAGATGGGGCGAGCCTACAATGAGCAGTTCTTC; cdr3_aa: CASSLEMGRAYNEQFF
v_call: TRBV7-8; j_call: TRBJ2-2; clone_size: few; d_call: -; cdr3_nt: TGTGCCAGCAGCTTGAGGAGCGTAGGCGGGGAGCTGTTTTTT; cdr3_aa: CASSLRSVGGELFF
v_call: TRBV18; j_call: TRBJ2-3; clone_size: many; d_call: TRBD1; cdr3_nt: TGTGCCAGCTCACCCAGACAGGGCGGCACAGATACGCAGTATTTT; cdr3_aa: CASSPRQGGTDTQYF
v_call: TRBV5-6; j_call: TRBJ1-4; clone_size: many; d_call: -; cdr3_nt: TGTGCCAGCAGCCTGCGAGGGCCTGGGGAAAAACTGTTTTTT; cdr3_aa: CASSLRGPGEKLFF
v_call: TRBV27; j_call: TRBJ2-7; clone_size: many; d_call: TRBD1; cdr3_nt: TGTGCCAGCAGTTTCGGACCGGGACAGCAGACCTACGAGCAGTACTTC; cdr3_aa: CASSFGPGQQTYEQYF
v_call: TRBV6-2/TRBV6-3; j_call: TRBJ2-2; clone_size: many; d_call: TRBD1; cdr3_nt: TGTGCCAGCAGGGACAGGTTCAACGGGGAGCTGTTTTTT; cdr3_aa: CASRDRFNGELFF
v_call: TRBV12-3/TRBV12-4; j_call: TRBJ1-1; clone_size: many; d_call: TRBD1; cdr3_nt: TGTGCCAGCAGGCCCGGACAGGGGATCACTGAAGCTTTCTTT; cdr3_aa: CASRPGQGITEAFF
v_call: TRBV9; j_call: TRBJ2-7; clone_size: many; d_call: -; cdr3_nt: TGTGCCAGCAGCGTTTCTTCAGGGAGCTCCTACGAGCAGTACTTC; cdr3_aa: CASSVSSGSSYEQYF
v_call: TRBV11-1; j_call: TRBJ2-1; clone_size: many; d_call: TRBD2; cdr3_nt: TGTGCCAGCAGCTCACTAGCGGGGGGGCGCAATGAGCAGTTCTTC; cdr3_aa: CASSSLAGGRNEQFF
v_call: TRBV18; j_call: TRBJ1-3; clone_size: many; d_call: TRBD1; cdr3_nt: TGTGCCAGCTCTCGGGCAGGGGGCGACTCTGGAAACACCATATATTTT; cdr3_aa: CASSRAGGDSGNTIYF
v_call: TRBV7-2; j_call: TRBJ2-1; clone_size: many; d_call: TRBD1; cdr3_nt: TGTGCCAGCAGCTCCGGACAGGGGCGGAATGAGCAGTTCTTC; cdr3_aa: CASSSGQGRNEQFF
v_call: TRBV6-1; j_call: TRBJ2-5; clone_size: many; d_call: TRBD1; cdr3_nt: TGTGCCAGCCGTGAGGGGGCGCGGGAGACCCAGTACTTC; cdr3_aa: CASREGARETQYF
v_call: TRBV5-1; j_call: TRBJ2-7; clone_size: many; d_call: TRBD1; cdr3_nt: TGCGCCAGCAGGGGACAGGTCTACGAGCAGTACTTC; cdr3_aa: CASRGQVYEQYF
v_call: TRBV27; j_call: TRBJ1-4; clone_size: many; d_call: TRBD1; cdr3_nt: TGTGCCAGCAGTTCCCTGGCGGACAGGCCTAATGAAAAACTGTTTTTT; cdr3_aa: CASSSLADRPNEKLFF
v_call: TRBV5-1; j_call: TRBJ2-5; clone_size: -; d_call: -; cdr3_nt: TGCGCCAGCAGCTTAAACAGGGGGGAGGGAGAGACCCAGTACTTC; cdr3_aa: CASSLNRGEGETQYF
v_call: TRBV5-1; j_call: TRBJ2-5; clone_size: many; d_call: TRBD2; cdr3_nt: TGCGCCAGCAGTTTTGGCGGGGGGGGTCAAGAGACCCAGTACTTC; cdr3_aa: CASSFGGGGQETQYF
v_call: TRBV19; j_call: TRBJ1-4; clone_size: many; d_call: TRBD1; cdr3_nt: TGTGCCAGTAGACAGGGGTACGCGGTAGGTGAAAAACTGTTTTTT; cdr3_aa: CASRQGYAVGEKLFF
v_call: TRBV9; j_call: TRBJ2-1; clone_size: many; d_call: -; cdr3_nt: TGTGCCAGCAGCGGACGACTCGGTTTAATGGTTAACAATGAGCAGTTCTTC; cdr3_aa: CASSGRLGLMVNNEQFF
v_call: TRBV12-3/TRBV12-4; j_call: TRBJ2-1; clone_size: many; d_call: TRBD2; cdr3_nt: TGTGCCAGCAGTTTAAGGGGGACTAGCGGGGCCTTAAAGAATGAGCAGTTCTTC; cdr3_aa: CASSLRGTSGALKNEQFF
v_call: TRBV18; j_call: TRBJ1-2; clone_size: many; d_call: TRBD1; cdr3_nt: TGTGCCAGCGGGACTGACAGGGGGCGTAGTTATGGCTACACCTTC; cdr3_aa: CASGTDRGRSYGYTF
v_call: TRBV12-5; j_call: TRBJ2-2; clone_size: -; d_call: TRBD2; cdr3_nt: TGTGCTAGTGGGAGACTAGCGGGGCCTCAGGGGAGTCAGCTGTTTTTT; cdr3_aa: CASGRLAGPQGSQLFF
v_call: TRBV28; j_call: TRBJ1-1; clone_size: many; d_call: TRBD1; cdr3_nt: TGTGCCAGCAGCGACTGGACAGGGGGCACTGAAGCTTTCTTT; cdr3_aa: CASSDWTGGTEAFF
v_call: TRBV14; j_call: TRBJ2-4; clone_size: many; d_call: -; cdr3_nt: TGTGCCAGCAGCCCAAGACTCGCGGGCATTCAGTACTTC; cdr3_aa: CASSPRLAGIQYF
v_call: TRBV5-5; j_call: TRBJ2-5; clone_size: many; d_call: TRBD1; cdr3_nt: TGTGCCAGCAGCCGACCGACAGGGGGAGAGACCCAGTACTTC; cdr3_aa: CASSRPTGGETQYF
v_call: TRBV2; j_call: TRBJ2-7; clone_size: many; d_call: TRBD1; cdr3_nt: TGTGCCAGCAAGGGACAGGAGTACTACGAGCAGTACTTC; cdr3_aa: CASKGQEYYEQYF
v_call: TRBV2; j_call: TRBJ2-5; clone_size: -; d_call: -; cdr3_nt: TGTGCCAGCAGTGAAGTCTACCACGAGACCCAGTACTTC; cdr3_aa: CASSEVYHETQYF
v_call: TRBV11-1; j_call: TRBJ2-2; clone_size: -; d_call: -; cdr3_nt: TGTGCCAGCAGCTTCCCAGGCACCGGGGAGCTGTTTTTT; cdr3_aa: CASSFPGTGELFF